This T cell receptor beta chain was sequenced in a study of CD8 T cells in ankylosing spondylitis. Study-wide results and limits: Disease-linked clones, CD8+, were relatively rare in peripheral blood. Reports say disease-linked clones showed up significantly more in matched ankylosing spondylitis synovial fluid. A motif of roughly 8 highly homologous TCR beta variants was seen as apparently characteristic of ankylosing spondylitis blood.

With molecular barcodes, quantitative 5'-RACE was used to make the TCR beta libraries. TCRdb re-analysed the 5' RACE reads in MiXCR, keeping a single row per CDR3 protein. The sample holds hundreds of thousands of distinct CDR3 sequences, roughly a quarter seen once. This clonotype was found a few times. Its antigen remains unknown. Germline CDR1 is MNHNS and CDR2 is SASEGT. J was trimmed by 2 bases and V by 8 bases; bases with no gene match: 7. This CDR3 spans 15 amino acids. Sequences were obtained from blood, either unsorted or a sorted T cell fraction (not recorded which). The clonotype originates from a male donor with ankylosing spondylitis. This chain uses TRBV6-1 with TRBJ2-7; 12 bases map to TRBD2. CDR3 in amino acids: CASRRLAGEAYEQYV. DNA for the CDR3: TGTGCCAGCCGCCGACTAGCGGGGGAAGCCTACGAGCAGTACGTC.